Within the sample, the clone carrying this TCR beta chain is large (0.1 to 1%). No antigen is known for it. Adaptor-ligated barcode primers were used to amplify TRBV12-4/TRBJ1-2 clonotypes. TCRdb processed the multiplex PCR reads anew with MiXCR; each CDR3 protein has one entry. The data show some 1,100 distinct CDR3 sequences, less than 0.85% seen once. The CDR3 runs 13 residues. The ends were cut back, 5 bases at V and 4 bases at J, with 11 bases in the middle. Study observations and caveats: Tumor-infiltrating Treg TCR alpha and beta sequences overlapped most with tumor naive CD4+ T cells, then blood naive. Under 2.1% of tumor Treg sequences matched blood Tregs or memory cells. In terms of TCR gene usage, tumor memory CD4+ T cells clustered together with blood and lymph node memory CD4+ cells, as well as with lymph node naive CD4+ cells.

Cells sorted as Tregs were CD4+, CD25+ and CD127-/low. This clonotype was obtained from a female donor with breast cancer. The sample taken for sequencing was Tregs sorted from blood. The rearrangement uses TRBV12-3 or TRBV12-4 and TRBJ1-2, with unresolved D. The CDR3 region has the DNA TGTGCCAGCAGTGCCACGGTCCTCTATGGCTACACCTTC. As protein: CASSATVLYGYTF.